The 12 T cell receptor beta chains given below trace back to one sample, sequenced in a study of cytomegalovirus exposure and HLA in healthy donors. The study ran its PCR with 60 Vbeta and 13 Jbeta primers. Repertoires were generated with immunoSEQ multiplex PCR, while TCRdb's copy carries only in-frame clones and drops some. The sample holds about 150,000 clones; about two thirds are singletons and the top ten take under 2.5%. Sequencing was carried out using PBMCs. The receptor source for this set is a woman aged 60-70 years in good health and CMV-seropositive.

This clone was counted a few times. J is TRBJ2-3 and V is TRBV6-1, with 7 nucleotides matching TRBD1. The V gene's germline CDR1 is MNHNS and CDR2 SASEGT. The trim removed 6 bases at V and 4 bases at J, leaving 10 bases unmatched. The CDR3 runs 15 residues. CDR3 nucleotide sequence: TGTGCCAGCAGACATGAGGGGGCACGCGCAGATACGCAGTATTTT. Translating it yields CASRHEGARADTQYF.

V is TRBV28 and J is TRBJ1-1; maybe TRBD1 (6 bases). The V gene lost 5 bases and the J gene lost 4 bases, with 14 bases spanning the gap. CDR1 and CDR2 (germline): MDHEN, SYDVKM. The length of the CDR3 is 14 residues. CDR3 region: CASSPLGGATEAFF. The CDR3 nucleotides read TGTGCCAGCAGTCCCCTTGGGGGGGCCACTGAAGCTTTCTTT. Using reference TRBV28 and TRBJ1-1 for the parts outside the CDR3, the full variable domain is DVKVTQSSRYLVKRTGEKVFLECVQDMDHENMFWYRQDPGLGLRLIYFSYDVKMKEKGDIPEGYSVSREKKERFSLILESASTNQTSMYLCASSPLGGATEAFFGQGTRLTVV.

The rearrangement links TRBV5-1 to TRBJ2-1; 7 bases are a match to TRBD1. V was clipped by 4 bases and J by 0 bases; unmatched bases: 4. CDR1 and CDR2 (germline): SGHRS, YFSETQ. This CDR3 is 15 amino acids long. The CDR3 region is CASSPTGSSYNEQFF. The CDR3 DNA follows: TGCGCCAGCAGCCCGACAGGGAGCTCCTACAATGAGCAGTTCTTC.

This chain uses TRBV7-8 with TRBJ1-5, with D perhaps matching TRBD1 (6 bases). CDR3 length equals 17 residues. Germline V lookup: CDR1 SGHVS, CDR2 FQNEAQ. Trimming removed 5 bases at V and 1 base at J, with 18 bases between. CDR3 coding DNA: TGTGCCAGCAGCCCCGGGACATTGGCTGGGAGCAATCAGCCCCAGCATTTT. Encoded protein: CASSPGTLAGSNQPQHF.

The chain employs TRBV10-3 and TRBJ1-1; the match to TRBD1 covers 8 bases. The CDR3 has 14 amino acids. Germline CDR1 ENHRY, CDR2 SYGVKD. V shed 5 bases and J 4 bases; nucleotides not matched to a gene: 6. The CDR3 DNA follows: TGTGCCATCAGTAATACAGGGGGTGCCACTGAAGCTTTCTTT. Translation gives CAISNTGGATEAFF.

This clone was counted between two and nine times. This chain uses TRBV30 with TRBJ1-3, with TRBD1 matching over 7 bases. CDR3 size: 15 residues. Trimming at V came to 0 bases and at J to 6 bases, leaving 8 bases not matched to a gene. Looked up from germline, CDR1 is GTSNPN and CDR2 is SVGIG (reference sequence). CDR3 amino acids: CAWSVGRRGENTIYF. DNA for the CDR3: TGTGCCTGGAGTGTAGGGCGCAGGGGGGAAAACACCATATATTTT.

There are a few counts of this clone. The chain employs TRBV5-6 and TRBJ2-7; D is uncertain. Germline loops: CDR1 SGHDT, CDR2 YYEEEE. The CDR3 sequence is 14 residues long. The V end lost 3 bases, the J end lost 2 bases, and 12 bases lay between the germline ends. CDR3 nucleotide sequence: TGTGCCAGCAGCTCCGGTCCGATCACCTACGAGCAGTACTTC. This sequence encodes CASSSGPITYEQYF. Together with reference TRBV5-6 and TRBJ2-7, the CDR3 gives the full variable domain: DAGVTQSPTHLIKTRGQQVTLRCSPKSGHDTVSWYQQALGQGPQFIFQYYEEEERQRGNFPDRFSGHQFPNYSSELNVNALLLGDSALYLCASSSGPITYEQYFGPGTRLTVT.

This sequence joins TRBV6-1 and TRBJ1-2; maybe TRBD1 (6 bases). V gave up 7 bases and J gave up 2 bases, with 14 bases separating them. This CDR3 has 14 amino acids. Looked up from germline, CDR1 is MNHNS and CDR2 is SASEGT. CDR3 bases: TGTGCCAGCAAGCTTTCGGGGGGCAACTATGGCTACACCTTC. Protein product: CASKLSGGNYGYTF.

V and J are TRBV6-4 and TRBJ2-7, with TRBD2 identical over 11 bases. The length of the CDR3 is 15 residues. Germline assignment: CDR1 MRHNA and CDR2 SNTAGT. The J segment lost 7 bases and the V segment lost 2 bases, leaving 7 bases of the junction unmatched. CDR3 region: CASSDRLAGGIEQYF. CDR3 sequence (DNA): TGTGCCAGCAGTGACCGGCTAGCGGGGGGAATAGAGCAGTACTTC.

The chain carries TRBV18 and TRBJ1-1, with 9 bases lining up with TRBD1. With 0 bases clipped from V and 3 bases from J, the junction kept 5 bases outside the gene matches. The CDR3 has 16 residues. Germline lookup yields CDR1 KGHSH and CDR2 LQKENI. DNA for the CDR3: TGTGCCAGCTCACCACCTGCGGGACAGGGTTACACTGAAGCTTTCTTT. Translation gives CASSPPAGQGYTEAFF.

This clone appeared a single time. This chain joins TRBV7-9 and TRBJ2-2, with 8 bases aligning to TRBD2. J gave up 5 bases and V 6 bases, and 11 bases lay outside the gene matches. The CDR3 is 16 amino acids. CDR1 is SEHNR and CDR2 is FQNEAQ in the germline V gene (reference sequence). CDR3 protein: CASSRPAGGGTGELFF. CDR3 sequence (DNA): TGTGCCAGCAGTAGGCCCGCGGGAGGCGGGACCGGGGAGCTGTTTTTT.

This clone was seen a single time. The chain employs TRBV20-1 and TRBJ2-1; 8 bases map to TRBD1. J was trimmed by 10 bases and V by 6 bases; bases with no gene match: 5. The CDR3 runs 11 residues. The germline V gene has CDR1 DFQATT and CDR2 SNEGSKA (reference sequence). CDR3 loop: CSADRGQEQFF. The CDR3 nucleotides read TGCAGTGCCGACAGGGGACAGGAGCAGTTCTTC.